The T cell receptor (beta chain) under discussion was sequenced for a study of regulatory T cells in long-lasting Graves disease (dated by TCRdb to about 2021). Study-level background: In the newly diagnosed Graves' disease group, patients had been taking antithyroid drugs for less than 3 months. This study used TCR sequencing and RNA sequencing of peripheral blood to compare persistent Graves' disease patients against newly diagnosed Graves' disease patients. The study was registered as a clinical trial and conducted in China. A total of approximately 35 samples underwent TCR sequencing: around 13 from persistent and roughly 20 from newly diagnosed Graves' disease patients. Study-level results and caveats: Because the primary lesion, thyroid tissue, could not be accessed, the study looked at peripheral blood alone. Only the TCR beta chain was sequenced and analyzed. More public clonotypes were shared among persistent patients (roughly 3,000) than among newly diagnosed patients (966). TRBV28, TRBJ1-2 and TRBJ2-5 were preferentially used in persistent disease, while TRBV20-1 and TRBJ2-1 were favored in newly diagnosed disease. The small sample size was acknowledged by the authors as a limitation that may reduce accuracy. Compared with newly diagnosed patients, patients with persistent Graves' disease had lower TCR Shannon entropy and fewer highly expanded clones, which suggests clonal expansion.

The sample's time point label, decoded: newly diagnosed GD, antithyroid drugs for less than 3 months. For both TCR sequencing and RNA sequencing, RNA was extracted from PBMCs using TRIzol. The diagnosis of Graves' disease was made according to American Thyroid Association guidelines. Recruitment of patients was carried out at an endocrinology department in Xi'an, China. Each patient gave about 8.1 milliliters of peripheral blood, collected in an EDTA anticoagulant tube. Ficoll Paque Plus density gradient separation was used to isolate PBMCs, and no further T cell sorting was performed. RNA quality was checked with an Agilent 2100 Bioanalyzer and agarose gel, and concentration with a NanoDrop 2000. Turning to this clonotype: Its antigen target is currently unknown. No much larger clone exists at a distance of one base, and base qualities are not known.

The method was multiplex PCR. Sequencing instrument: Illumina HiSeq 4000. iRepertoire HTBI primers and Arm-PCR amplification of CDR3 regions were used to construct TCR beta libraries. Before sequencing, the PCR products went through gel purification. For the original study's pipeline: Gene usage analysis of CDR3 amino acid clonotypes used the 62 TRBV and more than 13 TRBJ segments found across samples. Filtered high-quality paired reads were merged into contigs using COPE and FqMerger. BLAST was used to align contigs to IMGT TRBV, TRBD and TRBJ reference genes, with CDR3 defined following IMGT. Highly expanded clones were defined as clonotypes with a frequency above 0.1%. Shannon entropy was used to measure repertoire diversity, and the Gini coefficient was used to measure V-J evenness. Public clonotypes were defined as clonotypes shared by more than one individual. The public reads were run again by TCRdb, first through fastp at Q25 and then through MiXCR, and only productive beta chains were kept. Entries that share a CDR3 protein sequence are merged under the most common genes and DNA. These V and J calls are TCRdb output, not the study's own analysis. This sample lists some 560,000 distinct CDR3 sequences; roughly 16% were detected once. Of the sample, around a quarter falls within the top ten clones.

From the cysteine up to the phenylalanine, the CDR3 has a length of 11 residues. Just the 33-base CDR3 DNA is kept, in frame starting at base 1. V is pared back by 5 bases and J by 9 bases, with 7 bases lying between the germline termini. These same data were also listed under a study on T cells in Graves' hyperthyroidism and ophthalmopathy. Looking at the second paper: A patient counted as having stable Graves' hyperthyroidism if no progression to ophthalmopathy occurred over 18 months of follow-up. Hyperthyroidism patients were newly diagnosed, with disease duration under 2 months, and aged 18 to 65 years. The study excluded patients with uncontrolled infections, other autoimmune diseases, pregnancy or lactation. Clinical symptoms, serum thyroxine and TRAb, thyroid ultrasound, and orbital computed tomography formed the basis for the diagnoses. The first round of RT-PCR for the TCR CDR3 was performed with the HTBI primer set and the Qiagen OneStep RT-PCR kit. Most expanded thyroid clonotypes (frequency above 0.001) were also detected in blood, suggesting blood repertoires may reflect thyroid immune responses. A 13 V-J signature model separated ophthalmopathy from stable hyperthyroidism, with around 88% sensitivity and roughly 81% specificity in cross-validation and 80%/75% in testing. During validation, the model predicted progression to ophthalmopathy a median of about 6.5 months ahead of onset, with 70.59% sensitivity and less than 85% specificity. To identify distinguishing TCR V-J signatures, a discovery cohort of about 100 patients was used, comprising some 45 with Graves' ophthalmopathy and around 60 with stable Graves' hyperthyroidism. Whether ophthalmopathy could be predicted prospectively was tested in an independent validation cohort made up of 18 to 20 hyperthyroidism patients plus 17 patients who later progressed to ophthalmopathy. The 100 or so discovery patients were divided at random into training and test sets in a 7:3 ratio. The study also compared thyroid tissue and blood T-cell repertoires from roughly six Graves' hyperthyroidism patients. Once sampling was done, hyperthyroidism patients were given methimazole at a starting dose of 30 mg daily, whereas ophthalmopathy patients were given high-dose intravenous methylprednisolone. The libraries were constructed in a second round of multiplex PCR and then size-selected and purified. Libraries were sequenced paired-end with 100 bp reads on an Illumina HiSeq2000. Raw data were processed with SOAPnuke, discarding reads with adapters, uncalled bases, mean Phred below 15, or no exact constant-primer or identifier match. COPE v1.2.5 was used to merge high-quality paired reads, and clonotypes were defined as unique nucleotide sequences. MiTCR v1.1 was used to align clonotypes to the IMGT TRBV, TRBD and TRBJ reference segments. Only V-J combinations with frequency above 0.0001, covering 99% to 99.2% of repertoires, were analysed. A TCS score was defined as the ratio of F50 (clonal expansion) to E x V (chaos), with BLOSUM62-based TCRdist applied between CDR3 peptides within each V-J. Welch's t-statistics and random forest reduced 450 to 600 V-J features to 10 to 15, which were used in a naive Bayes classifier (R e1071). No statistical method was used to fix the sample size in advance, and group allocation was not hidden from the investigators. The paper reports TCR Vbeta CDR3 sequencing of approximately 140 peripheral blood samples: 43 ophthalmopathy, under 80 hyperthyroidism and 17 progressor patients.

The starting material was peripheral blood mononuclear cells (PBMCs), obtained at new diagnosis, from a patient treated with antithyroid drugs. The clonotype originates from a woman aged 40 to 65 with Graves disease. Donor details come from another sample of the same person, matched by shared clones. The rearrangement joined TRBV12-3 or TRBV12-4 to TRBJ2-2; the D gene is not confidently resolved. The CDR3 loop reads CASSDIRELFF. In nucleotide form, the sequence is TGTGCCAGCAGTGATATCCGGGAGCTGTTTTTT.